The next 10 T cell receptor beta chains were all read from a single sample in a study of early T cells in non-severe SARS-CoV-2 infection. TCRdb used MiXCR to reprocess the 5' RACE reads, holding one entry per CDR3 protein. The data contain about 83,000 distinct CDR3 sequences, about 10% of them seen just once; the ten biggest clones take up 6.5% to 9%. The sample was whole blood, taken at baseline. These receptors were obtained from an adult who was a healthcare worker with PCR-confirmed SARS-CoV-2 infection or an uninfected control (not recorded which).

Many counts were recorded for this clonotype. The chain employs TRBV20-1 and TRBJ2-1; 14 bases map to TRBD2. V trimming: 1 base; J trimming: 7 bases; junction bases outside the gene matches: 3. CDR3 length: 15 amino acids. Germline values: CDR1 DFQATT, CDR2 SNEGSKA (reference sequence). Here the CDR3 DNA reads TGCAGTGCTAGAGGGGGGACTAGCGGGAGTAATGAGCAGTTCTTC. This gives the protein CSARGGTSGSNEQFF.

This clonotype occurred a few times. V and J are TRBV12-3 or TRBV12-4 and TRBJ2-2, with 11 bases aligning to TRBD1. The CDR3 contains 16 residues. Trimming cost V 5 bases and J 4 bases; bases outside gene matches: 6. This CDR3 reads CASSPLGTGGTGELFF. In DNA form, the CDR3 reads TGTGCCAGCAGTCCGCTCGGGACAGGGGGCACCGGGGAGCTGTTTTTT.

This clonotype was seen at least ten times. V and J are TRBV18 and TRBJ1-1; tentatively, D is TRBD1 (5 bases). The CDR3 is 13 residues long. Between the trimmed V and J ends, which lost 3 bases and 1 base, there was a span of 6 bases. Germline V gene lookup returns CDR1 KGHSH and CDR2 LQKENI. CDR3 bases: TGTGCCAGCTCACCTGGACAGAACACTGAAGCTTTCTTT. This translates into CASSPGQNTEAFF.

The rearrangement uses TRBV11-2 and TRBJ2-3, with D possibly being TRBD2 (5 bases). V was pared by 1 base and J by 5 bases, with 10 bases between. Germline V gives CDR1 SGHAT, CDR2 FQNNGV. The CDR3 spans 14 residues. CDR3: CASSLGHREDTQYF. DNA for the CDR3: TGTGCCAGCAGCTTAGGACACCGGGAAGATACGCAGTATTTT.

This clonotype was detected a few times. CDR3 sequence reads: CASTPPLGGTPYNEQFF. The CDR3 DNA reads as TGTGCCAGCACCCCTCCTCTGGGGGGGACTCCTTACAATGAGCAGTTCTTC. The chain links TRBV28 to TRBJ2-1, with 7 positions matching TRBD2. CDR1 is MDHEN and CDR2 is SYDVKM in the germline V gene. Trimming removed 7 bases from V and 4 bases from J; junction bases left unmatched: 16. This CDR3 is 17 amino acids long.

This clonotype has at least ten counts. The rearrangement uses TRBV6-1 and TRBJ1-1; TRBD1 agrees at 9 bases. This CDR3 spans 15 amino acids. Germline V gives CDR1 MNHNS, CDR2 SASEGT. With 5 bases clipped from V and 9 bases from J, the junction kept 13 bases outside the gene matches. The CDR3 sequence: CASSPLGTGGGKAFF. The DNA of the CDR3 is TGTGCCAGCAGTCCCCTGGGCACAGGGGGCGGGAAAGCTTTCTTT.

This clonotype was recorded at least ten times. V usage is TRBV3-1 and J usage is TRBJ2-1, with 10 bases lining up with TRBD2. Germline CDR1 reads LGHDT; CDR2 reads YNNKEL (reference sequence). The CDR3 is 14 residues long. Trimming cost V 4 bases and J 7 bases; bases outside gene matches: 4. The CDR3 loop is CASSLGLAENEQFF. For the CDR3, the DNA is TGTGCCAGCAGCCTAGGACTAGCGGAGAATGAGCAGTTCTTC.

This clonotype was seen a few times. The chain uses TRBV7-2 and TRBJ2-1, with unresolved D. Germline loops: CDR1 SGHTA, CDR2 FQGNSA. Deletions cut 2 bases from V and 10 bases from J, with 15 bases between. The CDR3 spans 14 residues. The CDR3 region has the DNA TGTGCCAGCAGCTTAAATGTAGGGTTTGGCGAGCAGTTCTTC. It codes for CASSLNVGFGEQFF.

This chain joins TRBV12-5 and TRBJ2-7; D may be TRBD2 (6 bases). The ends were cut back, 0 bases at V and 3 bases at J, with 15 bases in the middle. Germline CDR1 and CDR2: LGHNT and FRNRAP. The CDR3 length is 16 residues. The CDR3 DNA sequence: TGTGCTAGTGGTTTGGTACCGAGGGACGGGAGCTACGAGCAGTACTTC. It translates to CASGLVPRDGSYEQYF.

At least ten counts were recorded for this clonotype. The CDR3 is CASSYRIDSLYNEQFF. CDR3 DNA: TGTGCCAGCAGTTACAGAATAGATTCCTTATACAATGAGCAGTTCTTC. The V gene is TRBV28, the J gene TRBJ2-1; D unresolved. This CDR3 spans 16 amino acids. CDR1 and CDR2 (germline): MDHEN, SYDVKM. Trimming took 4 bases from V and 4 from J, leaving 17 bases between them.